This T cell receptor (beta chain) was captured by sequencing in a study of Tregs in tolerant kidney transplant recipients. Study-wide results and limits: This study did not directly address biological reproducibility.

V was clipped by 8 bases and J by 0 bases; unmatched bases: 14. Germline CDR1 and CDR2: SNHLY and FYNNEI. This CDR3 has 18 amino acids. This clone has just a few counts. Antigen specificity is unknown. CFSE-labeled recipient PBMCs were cultured less than seven days with irradiated graft donor PBMCs, then FACS-sorted. The assay was immunoSEQ multiplex PCR, and TCRdb's table has in-frame clones only and misses some. The table has roughly 14,000 clones, over 40% seen once; the top ten hold under 4%. The chain links TRBV2 to TRBJ2-4; 9 nucleotides agree with TRBD2. This specimen was CD4+ T cells from blood cultured with allogeneic cells, taken before the transplant. The TCR originated in a human patient who received a combined kidney and bone marrow transplant. The CDR3 is CASHDSGRPFLAKNIQYF. CDR3 coding DNA: TGTGCCAGCCATGATAGCGGGAGACCTTTTTTAGCCAAAAACATTCAGTACTTC.